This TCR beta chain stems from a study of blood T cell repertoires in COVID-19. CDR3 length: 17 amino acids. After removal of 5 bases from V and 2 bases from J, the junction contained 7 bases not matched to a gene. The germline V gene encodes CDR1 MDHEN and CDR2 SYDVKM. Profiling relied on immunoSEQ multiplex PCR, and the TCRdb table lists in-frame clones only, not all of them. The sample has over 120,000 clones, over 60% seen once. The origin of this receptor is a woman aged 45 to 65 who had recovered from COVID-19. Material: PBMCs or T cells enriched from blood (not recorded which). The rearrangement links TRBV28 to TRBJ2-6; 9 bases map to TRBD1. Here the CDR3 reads CASSVLGTGPGANVLTF. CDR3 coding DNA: TGTGCCAGCAGTGTACTCGGGACAGGGCCTGGGGCCAACGTCCTGACTTTC.